The clone carrying this TCR beta chain has a count of ten or more. Its antigen remains unidentified. This entry comes from a study of early T cells in non-severe SARS-CoV-2 infection. The wider study: Bulk RNA isolated from unsorted whole blood underwent sequencing; chains were not paired. Study-wide points: Anti-spike CD8 responses were favored in VDJdb matching, and private and CD4 specificities were missed.

Each single cDNA molecule received a unique molecular identifier. TCRdb passed the 5' RACE reads through MiXCR, listing each CDR3 protein once. The table records tens of thousands of distinct CDR3 sequences, approximately 9.7% of them present only once. V dropped 0 bases and J dropped 0; count of bases not matched to a gene: 5. Germline CDR1 is SGHRS and CDR2 is YFSETQ. The length of the CDR3 is 16 residues. Sequenced input: whole blood. The sequence was collected from an adult who was a healthcare worker with PCR-confirmed SARS-CoV-2 infection or an uninfected control (not recorded which). J is TRBJ1-1 and V is TRBV5-1, with TRBD1 matching 7 bases. Here the CDR3 reads CASSLEGALMNTEAFF. The DNA for the CDR3 is TGCGCCAGCAGCTTGGAGGGGGCCCTCATGAACACTGAAGCTTTCTTT.